The 2 T cell receptor beta chains listed next were all sequenced from one sample in a study of T cell responses to AZD1222 COVID-19 vaccine. Repertoires were generated with immunoSEQ multiplex PCR, while TCRdb's copy carries only in-frame clones and drops some. The sample includes about 89,000 clones, around 91% of them seen just once. The source material was peripheral blood, sampled 28 days after the second AZD1222 dose. All receptors come from an adult who received the AZD1222 COVID-19 vaccine.

The chain links TRBV5-8 to TRBJ1-2; D uncertain. This CDR3 contains 16 residues. V lost 4 bases and J lost 1, with 17 bases in between. Looked up from germline, CDR1 is SGHTS and CDR2 is YDEGEE. The CDR3 DNA follows: TGTGCCAGCAGCGCAGATATGCCTTACAATAACTATGGCTACACCTTC. It specifies CASSADMPYNNYGYTF.

V is TRBV27 and J is TRBJ1-2; D ambiguous. Germline lookup yields CDR1 MNHEY and CDR2 SMNVEV (reference sequence). This CDR3 is 15 amino acids long. V was cut by 8 bases and J by 4 bases, with 20 bases left in between. The CDR3: CASGTHRYRSYGYTF. As DNA, the CDR3 is TGTGCCAGCGGAACCCATAGGTACCGTTCCTATGGCTACACCTTC.